The present T cell receptor (beta chain) was sequenced within a study of blood T cell repertoires in COVID-19. Germline CDR1 and CDR2: SGHTA and FQGNSA. This CDR3 is built from 17 residues. J gave up 7 bases and V 2 bases, and 15 bases lay outside the gene matches. Sequencing used immunoSEQ multiplex PCR; TCRdb keeps in-frame clones, though not all of them. The table records approximately 200,000 clones, about four fifths of them present only once. This clone was seen just once. The V call is TRBV7-2, the J call TRBJ1-2, with 8 nucleotides matching TRBD1. The specimen was peripheral blood. This clonotype originated in a woman between 35 and 50 years old with COVID-19, enrolled during active disease. CDR3 DNA: TGTGCCAGCAGCTTATCGGGACAGGCGACATTAACTGCTGGCTACACCTTC. Protein product: CASSLSGQATLTAGYTF.